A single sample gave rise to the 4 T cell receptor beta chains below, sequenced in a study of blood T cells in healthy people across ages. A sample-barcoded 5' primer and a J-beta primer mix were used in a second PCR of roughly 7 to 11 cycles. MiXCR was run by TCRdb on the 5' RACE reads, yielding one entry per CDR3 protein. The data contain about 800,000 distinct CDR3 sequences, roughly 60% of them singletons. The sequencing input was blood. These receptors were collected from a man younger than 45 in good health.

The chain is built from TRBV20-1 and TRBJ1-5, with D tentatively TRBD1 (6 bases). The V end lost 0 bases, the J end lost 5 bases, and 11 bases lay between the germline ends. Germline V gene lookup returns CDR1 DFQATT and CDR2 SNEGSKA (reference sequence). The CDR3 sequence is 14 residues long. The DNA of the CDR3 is TGCAGTGCTAGAGATGGGGACATGTATCAGCCCCAGCATTTT. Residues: CSARDGDMYQPQHF.

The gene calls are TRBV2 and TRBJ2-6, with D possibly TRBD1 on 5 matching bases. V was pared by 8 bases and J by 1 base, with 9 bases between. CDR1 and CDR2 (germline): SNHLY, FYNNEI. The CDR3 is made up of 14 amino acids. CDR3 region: CASGAGSGANVLTF. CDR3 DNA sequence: TGTGCCAGCGGGGCAGGATCTGGGGCCAACGTCCTGACTTTC.

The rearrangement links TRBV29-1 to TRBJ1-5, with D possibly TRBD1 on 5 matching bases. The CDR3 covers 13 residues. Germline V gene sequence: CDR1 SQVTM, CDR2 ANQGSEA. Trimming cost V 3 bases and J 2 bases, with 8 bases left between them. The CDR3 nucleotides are TGCAGCGTTGACGGGGGTGGCAATCAGCCCCAGCATTTT. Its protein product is CSVDGGGNQPQHF.

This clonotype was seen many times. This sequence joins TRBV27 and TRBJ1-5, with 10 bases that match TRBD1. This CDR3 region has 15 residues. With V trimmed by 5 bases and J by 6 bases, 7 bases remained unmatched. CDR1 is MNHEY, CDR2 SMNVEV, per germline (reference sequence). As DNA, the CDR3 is TGTGCCAGCAGTCGGGACAGGGGTGGTGGTCAGCCCCAGCATTTT. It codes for CASSRDRGGGQPQHF.